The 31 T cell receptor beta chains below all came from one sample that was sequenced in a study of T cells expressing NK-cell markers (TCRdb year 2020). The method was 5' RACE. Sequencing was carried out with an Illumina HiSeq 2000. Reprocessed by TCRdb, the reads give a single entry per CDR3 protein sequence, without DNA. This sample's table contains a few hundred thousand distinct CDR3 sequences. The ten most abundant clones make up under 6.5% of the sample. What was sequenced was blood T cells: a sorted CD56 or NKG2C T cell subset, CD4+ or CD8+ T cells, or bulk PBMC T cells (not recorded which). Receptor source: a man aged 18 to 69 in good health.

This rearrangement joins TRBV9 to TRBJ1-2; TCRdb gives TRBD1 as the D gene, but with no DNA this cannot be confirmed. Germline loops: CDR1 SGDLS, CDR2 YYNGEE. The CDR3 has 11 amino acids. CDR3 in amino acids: CASGGLYGYTF.

CDR3 amino acids: CASSRETWGTEAFF. J is TRBJ1-1 and V is TRBV5-1. The CDR3 length is 14 residues. The germline V gene has CDR1 SGHRS and CDR2 YFSETQ.

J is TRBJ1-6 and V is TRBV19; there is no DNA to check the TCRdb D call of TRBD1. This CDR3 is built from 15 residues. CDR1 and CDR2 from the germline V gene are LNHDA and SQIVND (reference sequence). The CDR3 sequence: CASSQDRAPNSPLHF.

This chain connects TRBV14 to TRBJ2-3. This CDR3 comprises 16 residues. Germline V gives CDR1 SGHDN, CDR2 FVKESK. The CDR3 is CASSQETLFSTDTQYF.

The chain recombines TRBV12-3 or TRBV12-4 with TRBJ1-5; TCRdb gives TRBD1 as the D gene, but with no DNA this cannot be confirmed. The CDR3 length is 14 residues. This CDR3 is CASSLGRTNQPQHF.

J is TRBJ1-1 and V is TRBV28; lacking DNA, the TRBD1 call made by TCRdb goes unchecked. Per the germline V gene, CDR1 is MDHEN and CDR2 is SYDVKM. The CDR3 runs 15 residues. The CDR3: CASSSWTGVGTEAFF.

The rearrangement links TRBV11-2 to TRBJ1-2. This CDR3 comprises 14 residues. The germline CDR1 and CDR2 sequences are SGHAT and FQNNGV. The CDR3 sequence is CASSLVRQNYGYTF. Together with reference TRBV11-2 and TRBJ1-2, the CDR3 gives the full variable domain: EAGVAQSPRYKIIEKRQSVAFWCNPISGHATLYWYQQILGQGPKLLIQFQNNGVVDDSQLPKDRFSAERLKGVDSTLKIQPAKLEDSAVYLCASSLVRQNYGYTFGSGTRLTVV.

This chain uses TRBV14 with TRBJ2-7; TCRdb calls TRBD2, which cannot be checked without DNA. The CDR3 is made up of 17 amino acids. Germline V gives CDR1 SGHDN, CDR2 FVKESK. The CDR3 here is CASSPFLAGGKGYEQYF. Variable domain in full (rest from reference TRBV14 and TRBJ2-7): EAGVTQFPSHSVIEKGQTVTLRCDPISGHDNLYWYRRVMGKEIKFLLHFVKESKQDESGMPNNRFLAERTGGTYSTLKVQPAELEDSGVYFCASSPFLAGGKGYEQYFGPGTRLTVT.

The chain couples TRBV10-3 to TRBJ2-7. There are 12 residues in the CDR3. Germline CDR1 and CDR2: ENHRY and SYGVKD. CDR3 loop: CAISETSTEQYF.

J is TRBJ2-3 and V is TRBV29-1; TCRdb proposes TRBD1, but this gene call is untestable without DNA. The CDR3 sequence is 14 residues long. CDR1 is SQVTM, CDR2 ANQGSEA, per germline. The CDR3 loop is CSVVTRGVTDTQYF.

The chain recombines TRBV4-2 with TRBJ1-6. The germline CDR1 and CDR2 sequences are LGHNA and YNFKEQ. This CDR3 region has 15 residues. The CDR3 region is CASSPTGTYLSPLHF.

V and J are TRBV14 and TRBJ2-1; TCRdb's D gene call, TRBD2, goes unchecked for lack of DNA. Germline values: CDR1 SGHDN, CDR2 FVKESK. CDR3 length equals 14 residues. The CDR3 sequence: CASSQERRRGEQFF.

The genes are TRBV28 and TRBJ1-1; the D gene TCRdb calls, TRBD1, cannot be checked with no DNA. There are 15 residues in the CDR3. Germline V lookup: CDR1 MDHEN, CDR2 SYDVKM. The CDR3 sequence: CASSSETVYPKEAFF.

CDR3 protein: CASSSDGNNSPLHF. V is TRBV5-1 and J is TRBJ1-6; TCRdb reports TRBD1, a call that lacks DNA to check it against. CDR3 size: 14 residues. Per the germline V gene, CDR1 is SGHRS and CDR2 is YFSETQ.

CDR3 amino acids: CSASLATPQETQYF. The chain joins TRBV20-1 to TRBJ2-5; TCRdb returns TRBD1, unconfirmable since there is no DNA. Looked up from germline, CDR1 is DFQATT and CDR2 is SNEGSKA (reference sequence). The CDR3 has 14 amino acids.

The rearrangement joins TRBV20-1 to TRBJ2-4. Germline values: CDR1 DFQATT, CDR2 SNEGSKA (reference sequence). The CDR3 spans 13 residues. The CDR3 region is CSARGTAKNIQYF.

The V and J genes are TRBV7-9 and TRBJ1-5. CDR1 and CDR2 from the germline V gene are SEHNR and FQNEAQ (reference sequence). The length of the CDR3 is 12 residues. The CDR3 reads CASSSGVQPQHF.

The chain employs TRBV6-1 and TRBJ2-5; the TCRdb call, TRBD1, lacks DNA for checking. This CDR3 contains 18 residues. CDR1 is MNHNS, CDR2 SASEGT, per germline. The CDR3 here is CASNRQGSGQGEGETQYF.

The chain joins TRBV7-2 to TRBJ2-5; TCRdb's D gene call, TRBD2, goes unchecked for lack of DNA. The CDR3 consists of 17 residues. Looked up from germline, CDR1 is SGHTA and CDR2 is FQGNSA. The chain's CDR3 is CASSLHLGGAWAETQYF.

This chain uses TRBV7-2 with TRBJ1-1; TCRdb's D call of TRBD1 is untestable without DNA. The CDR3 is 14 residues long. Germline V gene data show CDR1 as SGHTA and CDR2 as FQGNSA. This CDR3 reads CASSLGGAIIEAFF.

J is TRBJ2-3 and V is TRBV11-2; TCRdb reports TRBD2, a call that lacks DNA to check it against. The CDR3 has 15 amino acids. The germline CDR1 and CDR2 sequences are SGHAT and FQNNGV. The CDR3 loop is CASSRRQRSTDTQYF.

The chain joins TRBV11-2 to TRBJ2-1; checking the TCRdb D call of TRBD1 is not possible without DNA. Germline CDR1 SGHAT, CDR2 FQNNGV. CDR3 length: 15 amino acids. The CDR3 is CASSQWGTHIMEQFF.

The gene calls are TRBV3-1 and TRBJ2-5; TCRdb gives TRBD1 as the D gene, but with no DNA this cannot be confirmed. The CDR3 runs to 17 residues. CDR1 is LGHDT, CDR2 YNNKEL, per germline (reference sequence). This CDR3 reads CASSLSSGQGGEKTQYF.

The CDR3 sequence is CASSYSSRGGDIQYF. The chain has TRBV5-1 and TRBJ2-4; the D gene TCRdb calls, TRBD1, cannot be checked with no DNA. The CDR3 has 15 amino acids. The V gene's germline CDR1 is SGHRS and CDR2 YFSETQ.

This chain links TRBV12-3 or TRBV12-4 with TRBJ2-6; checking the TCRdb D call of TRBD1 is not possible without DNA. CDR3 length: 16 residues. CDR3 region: CASTPGTYSGANVLTF.

CDR3 residues: CAISELEVGGTGELFF. The chain uses TRBV10-3 and TRBJ2-2; TCRdb calls TRBD1, which cannot be checked without DNA. The germline CDR1 and CDR2 sequences are ENHRY and SYGVKD. The CDR3 consists of 16 residues.

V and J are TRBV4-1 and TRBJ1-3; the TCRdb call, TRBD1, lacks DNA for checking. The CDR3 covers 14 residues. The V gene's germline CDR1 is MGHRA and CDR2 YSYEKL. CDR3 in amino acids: CASRPDRGGNTIYF.

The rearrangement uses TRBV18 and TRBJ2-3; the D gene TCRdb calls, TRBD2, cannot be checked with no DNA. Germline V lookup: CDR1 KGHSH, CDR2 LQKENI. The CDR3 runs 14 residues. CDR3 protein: CASSEGRPPDTQYF.

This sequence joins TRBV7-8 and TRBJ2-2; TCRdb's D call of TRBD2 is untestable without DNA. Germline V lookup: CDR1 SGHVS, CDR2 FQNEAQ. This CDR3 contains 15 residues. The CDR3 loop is CASKPARQLAGELFF.

CDR3 sequence: CASSVGGDSHNEQFF. The V and J genes are TRBV9 and TRBJ2-1; no DNA is available, so the TRBD1 call from TCRdb remains unchecked. The CDR3 is 15 residues long. Germline-derived CDR1 and CDR2 are SGDLS and YYNGEE. Together with reference TRBV9 and TRBJ2-1, the CDR3 gives the full variable domain: DSGVTQTPKHLITATGQRVTLRCSPRSGDLSVYWYQQSLDQGLQFLIQYYNGEERAKGNILERFSAQQFPDLHSELNLSSLELGDSALYFCASSVGGDSHNEQFFGPGTRLTVL.

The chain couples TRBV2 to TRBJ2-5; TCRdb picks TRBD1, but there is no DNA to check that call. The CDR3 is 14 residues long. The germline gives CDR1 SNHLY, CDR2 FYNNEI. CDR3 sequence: CASRTGTPQETQYF.